Presented here are 32 T cell receptor delta chains from one specimen sequenced in a study of fetal and pediatric gammadelta thymocytes. TCRdb reanalysed the reads via CATT. The profile covers some 1,200 delta-chain clones, with about a third appearing a single time and approximately 7.7% taken by the ten largest. The source material was non-Vgamma9Vdelta2 gamma-delta T cells from the thymus. Subset denoted: CD3+gammadeltaTCR+ thymocytes not co-expressing Vgamma9 and Vdelta2. The receptors derive from a child who underwent cardiac surgery and was recorded as healthy.

By share, this clone counts as medium-sized. The rearrangement joins TRDV1 to TRDJ2; 9 bases fit TRDD2. The CDR3 runs 21 residues. The germline gives CDR1 TSWWSYY, CDR2 QGS. J gave up 6 bases and V 3 bases, and 23 bases lay outside the gene matches. For the CDR3, the DNA is TGTGCTCTTGGGGATCAAGGCCTTCCTACACTTCGTACTGACCCATCAGCACAACTCTTCTTT. Its protein product is CALGDQGLPTLRTDPSAQLFF.

With regard to this clone: Possible read error: a much larger clone is one base away. The gene calls are TRDV3 and TRDJ1; 9 bases fit TRDD3. The V and J ends lost 2 bases and 4 bases, in that order; junction bases with no gene match: 20. The germline V gene has CDR1 TVYSNPD and CDR2 GDNSRS (reference sequence). The CDR3 length is 18 residues. The CDR3 bases are TGTGCCTTTGCCTCCCGTTATACTGGGGGAAGGATTTTCGATAAACTCATCTTT. Its translation: CAFASRYTGGRIFDKLIF.

By frequency in the sample, this clone is large. Other DNA sequences of this sample code for an identical CDR3. V is TRDV1 and J is TRDJ3; TRDD3 agrees at 10 bases. The CDR3 covers 22 residues. In germline, CDR1 is TSWWSYY, CDR2 QGS. After removal of 0 bases from V and 1 base from J, the junction contained 12 bases not matched to a gene. CDR3 in amino acids: CALGELLMGDTGKSWDTRQMFF. The CDR3 DNA follows: TGTGCTCTTGGGGAACTGTTAATGGGGGATACCGGGAAGTCCTGGGACACCCGACAGATGTTTTTC.

On this clone: It differs at one base from a far larger clone, so likely a read error. The chain employs TRDV3 and TRDJ1, with TRDD3 matching over 10 bases. The germline gives CDR1 TVYSNPD, CDR2 GDNSRS (reference sequence). This CDR3 region has 19 residues. V trimming: 2 bases; J trimming: 4 bases; junction bases outside the gene matches: 22. Here the CDR3 DNA reads TGTGCCTTTGGAGCCCATATACTGGGGGATCCGGGAATGAGCGATAAACTCATCTTT. Encoded protein: CAFGAHILGDPGMSDKLIF.

This clone is classed as large. The chain links TRDV1 to TRDJ1; 11 bases are shared with TRDD3. The junction had 15 bases not matched to a gene; V was cut back by 0 bases and J by 0 bases. CDR1 and CDR2 (germline): TSWWSYY, QGS. The CDR3 totals 21 residues. The CDR3 region has the DNA TGTGCTCTTGGGGAACTCTACCTACTGGGGGATATAGAGGCCTACACCGATAAACTCATCTTT. This codes for CALGELYLLGDIEAYTDKLIF.

Comment on this clone: A far bigger clonotype differs at one base, so this is likely a read error. The gene calls are TRDV3 and TRDJ1; TRDD3 matches 11 bases. J was trimmed by 0 bases and V by 2 bases; bases with no gene match: 35. Germline assignment: CDR1 TVYSNPD and CDR2 GDNSRS (reference sequence). The length of the CDR3 is 25 residues. CDR3 DNA: TGTGCCTTTCCCCTGCCTTCCTCCCATTCCCCTTGGGGGATACGCTGGAAGGGGTACACCGATAAACTCATCTTT. Translated, it gives CAFPLPSSHSPWGIRWKGYTDKLIF.

The sample holds one count of this clone. With a much larger clone just one base away, this may be a read error. This chain connects TRDV1 to TRDJ1, with D possibly being TRDD2 or TRDD3 (5 bases each). V shed 2 bases and J shed 6 bases, with 31 bases lying between them. Germline assignment: CDR1 TSWWSYY and CDR2 QGS. The CDR3 loop spans 20 amino acids. The CDR3 nucleotides read TGTGCTCTTGGGGAATCCCTACCTCTTCCCGACCCTACTGGACCCAATAAACTCATCTTT. Protein sequence: CALGESLPLPDPTGPNKLIF.

A word on this clone: A much larger clone differs from this one at a single base, so this may be a read error. The V and J genes are TRDV3 and TRDJ1; possible D gene TRDD2, 6 bases. Germline lookup yields CDR1 TVYSNPD and CDR2 GDNSRS (reference sequence). This CDR3 region has 22 residues. This CDR3 is CALRGTGGGLPPTGAYTNKLIF. CDR3 nucleotide sequence: TGTGCCCTTCGCGGGACGGGAGGGGGCCTTCCCCCTACTGGTGCGTACACCAATAAACTCATCTTT.

Note on this clone: A much larger clone differs from this one at a single base, so this may be a read error. V usage is TRDV1 and J usage is TRDJ4; 9 bases align to TRDD3. This CDR3 has 16 amino acids. Germline values: CDR1 TSWWSYY, CDR2 QGS. Written as DNA, the CDR3 is TGTGCTCTTAATAGGGACTGTACTGGGGGACCTAGACACCTGATCTTT. This codes for CALNRDCTGGPRHLIF.

This rearrangement joins TRDV1 to TRDJ2; 13 bases line up with TRDD3. V lost 5 bases to trimming and J lost 0 bases; unmatched junction nucleotides: 27. This CDR3 contains 25 residues. Per germline, CDR1 TSWWSYY and CDR2 QGS. This CDR3 is CALGSPAMEHPTGGYGAPLTAQLFF. As DNA, the CDR3 is TGTGCTCTTGGGTCACCAGCCATGGAACACCCTACTGGGGGATACGGGGCTCCTTTGACAGCACAACTCTTCTTT.

This clone rates as large. The chain employs TRDV1 and TRDJ1, with 10 bases matching TRDD3. Trimming took 0 bases from V and 3 from J; bases not matched to a gene: 7. This CDR3 is 17 amino acids long. Germline V gene data show CDR1 as TSWWSYY and CDR2 as QGS. CDR3: CALGELLPGDTPDKLIF. The CDR3 DNA reads as TGTGCTCTTGGGGAACTCTTACCGGGGGATACGCCCGATAAACTCATCTTT.

The chain uses TRDV1 and TRDJ1, with D perhaps TRDD3 (6 bases). Germline CDR1 TSWWSYY, CDR2 QGS. The CDR3 contains 27 residues. V shed 2 bases and J shed 0 bases, with 46 bases lying between them. Written as DNA, the CDR3 is TGTGCTCTTGGGGAAGGCGGTATGACCTACGTTGAGACTGGGCCTCAATTGGACACGGGAAACACCGATAAACTCATCTTT. The encoded protein is CALGEGGMTYVETGPQLDTGNTDKLIF.

This sequence joins TRDV1 and TRDJ1; 11 nucleotides line up with TRDD3. Germline V gene sequence: CDR1 TSWWSYY, CDR2 QGS. The CDR3 has 24 amino acids. The ends lost 5 bases at V and 10 bases at J; junction bases unmatched: 39. Here the CDR3 reads CALGQKGLPSKRVLGDRQPRILIF. The CDR3 DNA is TGTGCTCTTGGGCAAAAAGGTTTGCCCTCCAAACGGGTACTGGGGGATAGGCAACCAAGGATACTCATCTTT.

This clone is large. The V and J genes are TRDV1 and TRDJ1; possibly TRDD3 for D (5 bases). The ends were cut back, 0 bases at V and 0 bases at J, with 20 bases in the middle. From germline, CDR1 is TSWWSYY and CDR2 QGS. The CDR3 runs to 19 residues. CDR3 sequence: CALGELELVLASYTDKLIF. CDR3 nucleotides: TGTGCTCTTGGGGAACTAGAACTGGTCCTCGCATCGTACACCGATAAACTCATCTTT.

By frequency in the sample, this clone is large (0.1 to 1%). The chain couples TRDV1 to TRDJ1, with D tentatively TRDD3 (5 bases). Trimming pared 0 bases from V and 7 bases from J, leaving 24 bases between. The CDR3 runs to 18 residues. Germline V CDR1 and CDR2: TSWWSYY, QGS. Here the CDR3 reads CALGELKMTPKPLGKLIF. The CDR3 region has the DNA TGTGCTCTTGGGGAACTGAAAATGACCCCTAAACCCCTGGGTAAACTCATCTTT.

Judged by abundance, this clone is large. The V call is TRAV38-2/DV8, the J call TRDJ1; 9 bases align to TRDD3. Trimming at V came to 0 bases and at J to 0 bases, leaving 15 bases not matched to a gene. This CDR3 spans 20 amino acids. Germline V gives CDR1 TSESDYY, CDR2 QEAYKQQN. Written as DNA, the CDR3 is TGTGCTTATAGGAGCGCGGCCTACGTTTACTGGGGGAGGTACACCGATAAACTCATCTTT. Its protein is CAYRSAAYVYWGRYTDKLIF.

For this clone: It may be a read error: a sequence one base away is much more abundant. The gene calls are TRDV1 and TRDJ1, with TRDD3 matching 8 bases. From germline, CDR1 is TSWWSYY and CDR2 QGS. CDR3 length: 19 residues. CDR3 protein: CALGEDPCRTGGYIDKRIF. In DNA form, the CDR3 reads TGTGCTCTTGGGGAAGACCCCTGTCGTACTGGGGGTTATATCGATAAACGCATCTTT.

Comment on this clone: With a much larger clone just one base away, this may be a read error. Other nucleotide sequences from this sample produce the same CDR3. This rearrangement joins TRDV1 to TRDJ1; TRDD3 matches at 13 bases. Germline-derived CDR1 and CDR2 are TSWWSYY and QGS. The CDR3 runs 22 residues. CDR3 DNA: TGTGCTCTTGGGGACCCTACCCAGTACTGGGGGATACGTAGGGGGTACACCGATAAACTTATCTTT. This translates into CALGDPTQYWGIRRGYTDKLIF.

By share of the sample, this clone is large. The sample holds other DNA sequences that translate to the same CDR3. V is TRDV1 and J is TRDJ1, with 9 bases fitting TRDD3. This CDR3 contains 25 residues. CDR1 is TSWWSYY, CDR2 QGS, per germline. Trimming at V came to 0 bases and at J to 0 bases, leaving 29 bases not matched to a gene. CDR3 amino acids: CALGELEPTAVLPFYWGTYTDKLIF. For the CDR3, the DNA is TGTGCTCTTGGGGAACTTGAACCTACTGCAGTCCTACCTTTTTACTGGGGGACATACACCGATAAACTCATCTTT.

Comment on this clone: With only one base between it and a far larger clone, this is likely a read error. In the same sample, other DNA sequences code for this CDR3. This chain joins TRDV1 and TRDJ1; perhaps TRDD3 as D (6 bases). Germline V gene lookup returns CDR1 TSWWSYY and CDR2 QGS. The CDR3 totals 15 residues. The CDR3 here is CALGELVTCGGGLIF. The DNA for the CDR3 is TGTGCTCTAGGGGAACTAGTAACCTGCGGGGGAGGACTCATCTTT.

By share of the sample, this clone is large (0.1 to 1%). The chain joins TRDV1 to TRDJ3; D ambiguous. V was pared by 2 bases and J by 0 bases, with 11 bases between. The CDR3 covers 18 residues. CDR1 TSWWSYY and CDR2 QGS come from the germline V gene. In DNA form, the CDR3 reads TGTGCTCTTGGGGAAGAGACTCCAAGCTCCTGGGACACCCGACAGATGTTTTTC. It encodes CALGEETPSSWDTRQMFF.

A remark on this clone: A much more abundant neighbour one base away suggests this may be a read error. The chain links TRDV1 to TRDJ2, with 11 bases matching TRDD3. The end of the DNA is better explained by TRDJ1, so the J call may be wrong. CDR3 length equals 23 residues. Germline assignment: CDR1 TSWWSYY and CDR2 QGS. The CDR3 DNA reads as TGTGCTCTTGGGGAACCCCGTGACGTCAGATACTGGGGGATAAGGGGGTACACCGATAAACTCATCTTT. This gives the protein CALGEPRDVRYWGIRGYTDKLIF.

Of note for this clone: This could be a read error, since a much larger clone is one nucleotide away. V and J are TRAV23/DV6 and TRDJ1; 9 positions match TRDD3. Germline V gene lookup returns CDR1 NTAFDY and CDR2 IRPDVSE (reference sequence). CDR3 size: 22 residues. The CDR3 loop is CAVGHPFLPSGGFRGYTDELIF. CDR3 coding DNA: TGTGCTGTCGGGCACCCGTTCCTACCCTCTGGGGGATTCAGAGGGTACACCGATGAACTCATCTTT.

Concerning this clone: A much more abundant neighbour one base away suggests this may be a read error. The chain uses TRDV1 and TRDJ1; the match to TRDD3 covers 13 bases. Looked up from germline, CDR1 is TSWWSYY and CDR2 is QGS. The CDR3 has 25 amino acids. With V trimmed by 1 base and J by 7 bases, 33 bases remained unmatched. The CDR3, as DNA: TGTGCTCTTGGGGAACGAGGTTCCATATCCTATACTGGGGGATACGAGGTTAGAACCCCTGGTAAACTCATCTTT. This gives the protein CALGERGSISYTGGYEVRTPGKLIF.

A word on this clone: This sequence is one base from a far larger clone and is likely a read error. Other DNA sequences of this sample code for an identical CDR3. V is TRAV38-2/DV8 and J is TRDJ1; D not certain. Per germline, CDR1 TSESDYY and CDR2 QEAYKQQN. V lost 9 bases to trimming and J lost 0 bases, with 21 bases between them. This CDR3 contains 16 residues. CDR3 nucleotides: TGTGCTTTCATGAAGCATGGTCCGAGGCACACCGATAAACTCATCTTT. This translates into CAFMKHGPRHTDKLIF.

This clone is termed large. In the same sample, other DNA sequences code for this CDR3. The V gene is TRDV1, the J gene TRDJ1; 12 bases line up with TRDD3. The trim removed 1 base at V and 5 bases at J, leaving 17 bases unmatched. The CDR3 runs 20 residues. Germline assignment: CDR1 TSWWSYY and CDR2 QGS. The CDR3 sequence: CALGEPLSCLWGIRCDKLIF. In DNA, the CDR3 is TGTGCTCTTGGGGAACCTCTCTCTTGTCTCTGGGGGATACGATGTGATAAACTCATCTTT.

With regard to this clone: A far larger clone lies a single base away; this is likely a read error. This same CDR3 is encoded by further DNA sequences in the sample. The V and J genes are TRDV1 and TRDJ1; perhaps TRDD3 as D (10 bases). Trimming took 5 bases from V and 0 from J, leaving 40 bases between them. In germline, CDR1 is TSWWSYY, CDR2 QGS. The CDR3 consists of 24 residues. CDR3 sequence: CALGKRPSYALYWGIRSDTDKLIF. The DNA for the CDR3 is TGTGCTCTTGGGAAGCGGCCTTCCTACGCCCTATACTGGGGGATTCGATCCGACACCGATAAACTCATCTTT.

In the case of this clone: Being one base from a much bigger clone, this may be a read error. The V gene is TRDV1, the J gene TRDJ1; 9 bases are shared with TRDD3. With V trimmed by 0 bases and J by 1 base, 21 bases remained unmatched. CDR1 and CDR2 from the germline V gene are TSWWSYY and QGS. The CDR3 sequence is 22 residues long. Here the CDR3 reads CALGELGLDTGGPRPCTDKLIF. In DNA form, the CDR3 reads TGTGCTCTTGGGGAACTCGGACTCGATACTGGGGGACCCCGACCGTGCACCGATAAACTCATCTTT.

A word on this clone: Being one base from a much bigger clone, this may be a read error. This rearrangement joins TRDV1 to TRDJ2; 10 positions match TRDD3. The germline V gene encodes CDR1 TSWWSYY and CDR2 QGS. The CDR3 covers 20 residues. Here the CDR3 reads CARGEKSYVGLLGDTAQLFF. The CDR3 DNA sequence: TGTGCTCGTGGGGAAAAGTCCTACGTGGGTTTACTGGGGGATACAGCACAACTCTTCTTT.

To note about this clone: Since a far larger clone is one base different, this is likely a read error. The chain combines TRDV1 with TRDJ1; D uncertain. The CDR3 totals 18 residues. V gave up 2 bases and J gave up 3 bases, with 22 bases separating them. CDR1 and CDR2 from the germline V gene are TSWWSYY and QGS. The CDR3 coding sequence is TGTGCTCTTGGGGAAAACCCAACCTTAGCCGTACTACCCGATAAACTCATCTTT. Encoded protein: CALGENPTLAVLPDKLIF.

Sample share makes this clone medium-sized. This rearrangement joins TRDV1 to TRDJ1, with TRDD3 as a possible D gene (6 bases). The ends were cut back, 0 bases at V and 7 bases at J, with 27 bases in the middle. CDR3 length: 19 residues. Per the germline V gene, CDR1 is TSWWSYY and CDR2 is QGS. The CDR3 bases are TGTGCTCTTGGGGAACTCGCCCTATGGTTGACTGGGCCAGGGGGTAAACTCATCTTT. Protein product: CALGELALWLTGPGGKLIF.

Judged by abundance, this clone is medium-sized (0.01 to 0.1%). The gene calls are TRDV1 and TRDJ1; 13 bases are shared with TRDD3. V gave up 1 base and J gave up 5 bases; unmatched junction bases: 10. There are 18 residues in the CDR3. Germline V gives CDR1 TSWWSYY, CDR2 QGS. The CDR3 nucleotides read TGTGCTCTTGGGGAACGGGCCCGAACTGGGGGATACGGTGATAAACTCATCTTT. Amino acids: CALGERARTGGYGDKLIF.